This T cell receptor beta chain stems from a study of shared clonotypes between healthy human individuals. Overall study results and limits: Larger estimated richness was generally recorded for naive subsets relative to memory subsets. Non-shared clonotypes showed lower generation probabilities than clonotypes common to all four donors.

Data came from immunoSEQ multiplex PCR; TCRdb stores just in-frame clones and leaves some out. Altogether about 2 million clones are present, 90% to 95% being singletons, with the ten largest covering 0.1% to 0.15%. As concerns this clone: Its cognate antigen is unknown.

Germline-derived CDR1 and CDR2 are SGHTA and FQGNSA. Trimming shortened V by 3 bases and J by 0 bases, and 12 bases separated the two germline ends. There are 16 residues in the CDR3. The chain recombines TRBV7-2 with TRBJ2-1; D is unresolved. This receptor was identified in a man between 18 and 35 years old in good health. Sequencing was performed on naive CD4+ T cells sorted from blood. The subset was: CD45RA+ positively selected. The DNA for the CDR3 is TGTGCCAGCAGCTTCCGAGACCTAACCTCCTACAATGAGCAGTTCTTC. Amino acids: CASSFRDLTSYNEQFF. The full variable domain, in which reference TRBV7-2 and TRBJ2-1 provide the parts outside the CDR3, is GAGVSQSPSNKVTEKGKDVELRCDPISGHTALYWYRQSLGQGLEFLIYFQGNSAPDKSGLPSDRFSAERTGGSVSTLTIQRTQQEDSAVYLCASSFRDLTSYNEQFFGPGTRLTVL.